Listed here are 24 T cell receptor beta chains from one sample, sequenced in a study of T cell responses to AZD1222 COVID-19 vaccine. TCRdb's table, derived via immunoSEQ multiplex PCR, lists solely in-frame clones and lacks some. The table records more than 110,000 clones, 92% of them present only once. Source: peripheral blood, taken on day 0 of AZD1222 vaccination. Every receptor here comes from an adult in good health.

The V and J genes are TRBV4-1 and TRBJ1-3; 9 nucleotides agree with TRBD1. The V gene's germline CDR1 is MGHRA and CDR2 YSYEKL. This CDR3 spans 17 amino acids. Losses at the gene ends were 0 bases for V and 4 bases for J; bases not matched to a gene: 7. The CDR3 loop reads CASSQDVGTGKGNTIYF. The CDR3 DNA is TGCGCCAGCAGCCAAGACGTCGGGACAGGGAAAGGAAACACCATATATTTT.

The rearrangement joins TRBV11-1 to TRBJ2-5; D tentatively fits TRBD1 or TRBD2 (5 bases each). The V end lost 3 bases, the J end lost 4 bases, and 15 bases lay between the germline ends. The CDR3 is 15 amino acids. Germline CDR1 is SGHAT and CDR2 is FQDESV (reference sequence). The CDR3 reads CASSLIRAGTETQYF. In nucleotides, the CDR3 is TGTGCCAGCAGCTTGATAAGGGCTGGGACAGAGACCCAGTACTTC. Full variable domain (remainder filled in from reference TRBV11-1 and TRBJ2-5): EAEVAQSPRYKITEKSQAVAFWCDPISGHATLYWYRQILGQGPELLVQFQDESVVDDSQLPKDRFSAERLKGVDSTLKIQPAELGDSAMYLCASSLIRAGTETQYFGPGTRLLVL.

J is TRBJ2-1 and V is TRBV6-5; D unclear. The CDR3 spans 16 residues. In germline, CDR1 is MNHEY, CDR2 SVGAGI. Trimming took off 0 bases at V and 2 bases at J, with 11 bases between the two ends. The CDR3 here is CASSYSQSMTYNEQFF. The CDR3, as DNA: TGTGCCAGCAGTTACTCCCAGAGTATGACCTACAATGAGCAGTTCTTC.

The V gene is TRBV29-1, the J gene TRBJ1-2; D is perhaps TRBD1 (5 bases). The CDR3 length is 15 residues. V gave up 7 bases and J gave up 7 bases, with 25 bases separating them. Germline CDR1 is SQVTM and CDR2 is ANQGSEA. In nucleotides, the CDR3 is TGCAGCGACGAAGGGTTCGCAGACTCCCAGGGTGGCTACACCTTC. This encodes CSDEGFADSQGGYTF. Full variable domain (outside the CDR3, taken from reference TRBV29-1 and TRBJ1-2): SAVISQKPSRDICQRGTSLTIQCQVDSQVTMMFWYRQQPGQSLTLIATANQGSEATYESGFVIDKFPISRPNLTFSTLTVSNMSPEDSSIYLCSDEGFADSQGGYTFGSGTRLTVV.

This chain connects TRBV12-3 or TRBV12-4 to TRBJ1-6; D unclear. CDR3 length: 13 amino acids. Trimming removed 6 bases from V and 11 bases from J, with 14 bases in between. The CDR3 nucleotides read TGTGCCAGCAGCCGATCCGGGAACACACCCCTCCACTTT. It is translated as CASSRSGNTPLHF.

The chain carries TRBV28 and TRBJ1-1; D is unclear. Trimming stripped 2 bases from V and 2 bases from J, with 9 bases between. The CDR3 totals 14 residues. In germline, CDR1 is MDHEN, CDR2 SYDVKM. CDR3 amino acids: CASSLHQGNTEAFF. CDR3 sequence (DNA): TGTGCCAGCAGTTTACATCAAGGAAACACTGAAGCTTTCTTT.

The chain joins TRBV11-3 to TRBJ1-1; unclear D gene. Looked up from germline, CDR1 is SGHNT and CDR2 is YENEEA. The V gene lost 5 bases and the J gene lost 1 base, with 17 bases spanning the gap. There are 16 residues in the CDR3. CDR3 loop: CASSNRALGGNTEAFF. DNA for the CDR3: TGTGCCAGCAGCAACCGGGCCCTGGGAGGGAACACTGAAGCTTTCTTT.

The chain carries TRBV9 and TRBJ2-1; D is uncertain. The V gene's germline CDR1 is SGDLS and CDR2 YYNGEE. Trimming took 6 bases from V and 3 from J, leaving 13 bases between them. The CDR3 runs 14 residues. The CDR3 DNA reads TGTGCCAGCAAACTTCGGACCAGCTACAATGAGCAGTTCTTC. Protein: CASKLRTSYNEQFF.

This chain uses TRBV7-2 with TRBJ1-1; D not resolved. This CDR3 is 12 amino acids long. Germline V gene lookup returns CDR1 SGHTA and CDR2 FQGNSA. V was cut by 5 bases and J by 8 bases, with 12 bases left in between. CDR3 sequence reads: CASSPTQSEAFF. DNA for the CDR3: TGTGCCAGCAGCCCCACCCAATCAGAAGCTTTCTTT. The full variable domain, its missing parts supplied by reference TRBV7-2 and TRBJ1-1, is GAGVSQSPSNKVTEKGKDVELRCDPISGHTALYWYRQSLGQGLEFLIYFQGNSAPDKSGLPSDRFSAERTGGSVSTLTIQRTQQEDSAVYLCASSPTQSEAFFGQGTRLTVV.

The rearrangement joins TRBV13 to TRBJ1-2, with D hard to call. Germline V lookup: CDR1 PRHDT, CDR2 FYEKMQ (reference sequence). V was shortened by 5 bases and J by 4 bases, with 14 bases between the two germline ends. The CDR3 contains 14 residues. The CDR3 region has the DNA TGTGCCAGCAGCCTAGAGACCGCTGTCTATGGCTACACCTTC. It is translated as CASSLETAVYGYTF.

The rearrangement links TRBV20-1 to TRBJ2-7, with unresolved D. The CDR3 is 13 residues long. Trimming took off 3 bases at V and 0 bases at J, with 9 bases between the two ends. Germline V gene data show CDR1 as DFQATT and CDR2 as SNEGSKA (reference sequence). Here the CDR3 DNA reads TGCAGTGCTAGTGATGTCAGCTCCTACGAGCAGTACTTC. It encodes CSASDVSSYEQYF.

The CDR3 DNA sequence: TGCAGCGGACACCGGGACACCCCTGAAGCTTTCTTT. This sequence encodes CSGHRDTPEAFF. V is TRBV29-1 and J is TRBJ1-1, with D perhaps TRBD1 (6 bases). Germline CDR1 and CDR2: SQVTM and ANQGSEA. V lost 7 bases, J lost 6 bases, and 15 bases lay in between. This CDR3 is 12 amino acids long. The complete variable domain, with remaining parts taken from reference TRBV29-1 and TRBJ1-1, reads SAVISQKPSRDICQRGTSLTIQCQVDSQVTMMFWYRQQPGQSLTLIATANQGSEATYESGFVIDKFPISRPNLTFSTLTVSNMSPEDSSIYLCSGHRDTPEAFFGQGTRLTVV.

The V gene is TRBV24-1, the J gene TRBJ2-1, with D unclear. Trimming shortened V by 9 bases and J by 0 bases, and 17 bases separated the two germline ends. Germline V CDR1 and CDR2: KGHDR, SFDVKD. The CDR3 totals 16 residues. As DNA, the CDR3 is TGTGCCACCTCCCCGGCGCGCGATAGCTCCTACAATGAGCAGTTCTTC. Translation: CATSPARDSSYNEQFF.

The V call is TRBV4-3, the J call TRBJ2-1; TRBD2 matches at 12 bases. The CDR3 contains 19 residues. J gave up 4 bases and V 6 bases, and 16 bases lay outside the gene matches. Germline loops: CDR1 LGHNA, CDR2 YSLEER. CDR3 residues: CASRNRLAGGVAVYNEQFF. The CDR3 nucleotides read TGCGCCAGCAGAAACCGCCTAGCGGGAGGGGTTGCCGTTTACAATGAGCAGTTCTTC.

CDR3 sequence (DNA): TGTGCCAGCAGTGCCCTAGGGACTGCTATTCAGTACTTC. Its translation: CASSALGTAIQYF. The V gene is TRBV27, the J gene TRBJ2-4; maybe TRBD2 (6 bases). The germline CDR1 and CDR2 sequences are MNHEY and SMNVEV (reference sequence). Deletions cut 5 bases from V and 10 bases from J, with 15 bases between. This CDR3 contains 13 residues.

The rearrangement uses TRBV12-3 or TRBV12-4 and TRBJ1-1; TRBD1 might be the D (5 bases). V was trimmed by 8 bases and J by 5 bases, leaving 15 bases between them. CDR3 length: 13 residues. This chain's CDR3 is CASSWAGGTEAFF. The CDR3 DNA is TGTGCCAGCTCCTGGGCGGGGGGTACTGAAGCTTTCTTT.

V gene TRBV28 combines with J gene TRBJ2-7, with D possibly being TRBD1 (6 bases). CDR1 is MDHEN, CDR2 SYDVKM, per germline. This CDR3 contains 15 residues. Trimming stripped 6 bases from V and 2 bases from J, with 17 bases between. Here the CDR3 reads CASRTGSRAPYEQYF. The CDR3 bases are TGTGCCAGCAGAACAGGGTCAAGGGCCCCCTACGAGCAGTACTTC.

This rearrangement joins TRBV9 to TRBJ2-5; D is perhaps TRBD1 (5 bases). CDR3 length equals 15 residues. Trimming removed 0 bases from V and 1 base from J, with 10 bases in between. Germline CDR1 and CDR2: SGDLS and YYNGEE. Here the CDR3 DNA reads TGTGCCAGCAGCGTAGTTTGGGGCAGCCAAGAGACCCAGTACTTC. Its translation: CASSVVWGSQETQYF.

The chain recombines TRBV27 with TRBJ1-1, with no clear D. CDR3 length equals 13 residues. The V end lost 6 bases, the J end lost 6 bases, and 14 bases lay between the germline ends. The germline CDR1 and CDR2 sequences are MNHEY and SMNVEV (reference sequence). The CDR3 spells CASRVLGVSEAFF. The DNA of the CDR3 is TGTGCCAGCAGAGTTTTGGGAGTCTCTGAAGCTTTCTTT.

This chain links TRBV7-9 with TRBJ2-5, with 7 bases that match TRBD1. CDR3 length: 15 residues. Germline-derived CDR1 and CDR2 are SEHNR and FQNEAQ (reference sequence). The ends lost 7 bases at V and 2 bases at J; junction bases unmatched: 10. CDR3 loop: CASNRWDRRQETQYF. In nucleotides, the CDR3 is TGTGCCAGCAACCGATGGGACAGAAGACAAGAGACCCAGTACTTC.

The rearrangement links TRBV19 to TRBJ2-6; a weak D match, TRBD1 (6 bases). This CDR3 is 15 amino acids long. Trimming left V 6 bases short and J 2 bases short, with 11 bases between. CDR1 and CDR2 (germline): LNHDA, SQIVND (reference sequence). The CDR3: CASRGAKPGANVLTF. The CDR3 DNA is TGTGCCAGTAGGGGGGCGAAGCCTGGGGCCAACGTCCTGACTTTC. Filled out from reference TRBV19 and TRBJ2-6, the complete variable domain reads DGGITQSPKYLFRKEGQNVTLSCEQNLNHDAMYWYRQDPGQGLRLIYYSQIVNDFQKGDIAEGYSVSREKKESFPLTVTSAQKNPTAFYLCASRGAKPGANVLTFGAGSRLTVL.

V gene TRBV10-2 combines with J gene TRBJ1-2; 7 bases match TRBD1. V dropped 2 bases and J dropped 7; count of bases not matched to a gene: 4. This CDR3 is 13 amino acids long. Germline-derived CDR1 and CDR2 are WSHSY and SAAADI. In DNA form, the CDR3 reads TGCGCCAGCAGTGAGGGAGGGGGCGTTGGCTACACCTTC. Amino acids: CASSEGGGVGYTF.

The rearrangement uses TRBV12-3 or TRBV12-4 and TRBJ2-7; D unresolved. Between the trimmed V and J ends, which lost 2 bases and 5 bases, there was a span of 10 bases. The CDR3 covers 13 residues. In nucleotides, the CDR3 is TGTGCCAGCAGTTTACGGCCGGTGGACGAGCAGTACTTC. It codes for CASSLRPVDEQYF.

The V and J genes are TRBV6-5 and TRBJ2-3; 7 bases agree with TRBD2. The CDR3 is 15 amino acids. CDR1 and CDR2 from the germline V gene are MNHEY and SVGAGI. The junction had 6 bases not matched to a gene; V was cut back by 0 bases and J by 6 bases. This CDR3 reads CASSYSWLGGDTQYF. The DNA of the CDR3 is TGTGCCAGCAGTTACTCGTGGTTGGGGGGGGATACGCAGTATTTT.